Presented here are 19 T cell receptor beta chains from one specimen sequenced in a study of shared clonotypes between healthy human individuals. Some clones are missing from TCRdb's copy, which holds only in-frame ones; the method was immunoSEQ multiplex PCR. The table has about 1 million clones, roughly 75% seen once. The sequenced sample was memory CD4+ T cells sorted from blood. Stated subset: CD45RA-negative fraction. The receptors shown here come from a man aged 18 to 30 in good health.

The chain combines TRBV29-1 with TRBJ2-7; possible D gene TRBD2, 5 bases. The CDR3 contains 13 residues. V was pared by 7 bases and J by 6 bases, with 19 bases between. Germline V gives CDR1 SQVTM, CDR2 ANQGSEA. CDR3 in DNA: TGCAGCGCCTCCGGGAACCTCCCGGGCGAGCAGTACTTC. Its protein product is CSASGNLPGEQYF.

The chain links TRBV2 to TRBJ1-2, with D perhaps TRBD1 (5 bases). The CDR3 length is 15 residues. V was pared by 3 bases and J by 6 bases, with 17 bases between. Germline CDR1 SNHLY, CDR2 FYNNEI. The CDR3 DNA sequence: TGTGCCAGCAGTGACGGAGGGGCCCCCCGCGATGGCTACACCTTC. It translates to CASSDGGAPRDGYTF. Filled out from reference TRBV2 and TRBJ1-2, the complete variable domain reads EPEVTQTPSHQVTQMGQEVILRCVPISNHLYFYWYRQILGQKVEFLVSFYNNEISEKSEIFDDQFSVERPDGSNFTLKIRSTKLEDSAMYFCASSDGGAPRDGYTFGSGTRLTVV.

V is TRBV2 and J is TRBJ2-5; D is unclear. CDR1 SNHLY and CDR2 FYNNEI come from the germline V gene. This CDR3 spans 16 amino acids. V gave up 7 bases and J gave up 1 base, with 19 bases separating them. The CDR3 DNA is TGTGCCAGCAAAAAAATGGGGAACTCCGGCCAAGAGACCCAGTACTTC. Its protein is CASKKMGNSGQETQYF. Variable domain in full (rest from reference TRBV2 and TRBJ2-5): EPEVTQTPSHQVTQMGQEVILRCVPISNHLYFYWYRQILGQKVEFLVSFYNNEISEKSEIFDDQFSVERPDGSNFTLKIRSTKLEDSAMYFCASKKMGNSGQETQYFGPGTRLLVL.

About this clone itself: The sample contains more than one DNA sequence encoding this CDR3. The chain couples TRBV5-1 to TRBJ2-7, with D uncertain. The CDR3 is made up of 13 amino acids. Deletions cut 2 bases from V and 4 bases from J, with 10 bases between. Germline CDR1 SGHRS, CDR2 YFSETQ. CDR3 residues: CASSLLPPYEQYF. The CDR3 nucleotides read TGCGCCAGCAGCTTACTCCCCCCTTACGAGCAGTACTTC.

This clone has only one observation. V usage is TRBV10-3 and J usage is TRBJ2-7; 8 bases match TRBD2. Trimming at V came to 8 bases and at J to 2 bases, leaving 5 bases not matched to a gene. Per germline, CDR1 ENHRY and CDR2 SYGVKD. The CDR3 sequence is 13 residues long. The CDR3 here is CAISLAEPYEQYF. The CDR3 DNA follows: TGTGCCATCTCACTAGCGGAGCCCTACGAGCAGTACTTC.

This clone was counted only a few times. The chain couples TRBV5-6 to TRBJ2-3, with 10 bases aligning to TRBD2. The CDR3 runs 14 residues. Germline lookup yields CDR1 SGHDT and CDR2 YYEEEE. Trimming removed 5 bases from V and 0 bases from J; junction bases left unmatched: 0. The CDR3 protein is CASRTSGSTDTQYF. The CDR3 DNA reads as TGTGCCAGCAGGACTAGCGGGAGCACAGATACGCAGTATTTT.

The chain joins TRBV29-1 to TRBJ1-2; D might be TRBD1 (6 bases). In germline, CDR1 is SQVTM, CDR2 ANQGSEA. Trimming stripped 5 bases from V and 8 bases from J, with 24 bases between. There are 15 residues in the CDR3. As DNA, the CDR3 is TGCAGCGTTTGGGAACCTGAACAGGGCGGGTCGGGCTACACCTTC. It codes for CSVWEPEQGGSGYTF.

The chain joins TRBV19 to TRBJ1-5; the D gene is possibly TRBD1 (5 bases). V shed 4 bases and J shed 3 bases, with 16 bases lying between them. The CDR3 loop spans 16 amino acids. Germline-derived CDR1 and CDR2 are LNHDA and SQIVND (reference sequence). The CDR3 bases are TGTGCCAGTAGTACCCGGGACCGGCCTTACAATCAGCCCCAGCATTTT. Translated, it gives CASSTRDRPYNQPQHF.

The chain couples TRBV9 to TRBJ1-1, with D possibly being TRBD1 (6 bases). The CDR3 is 15 residues long. Germline CDR1 reads SGDLS; CDR2 reads YYNGEE. V was shortened by 4 bases and J by 4 bases, with 17 bases between the two germline ends. The CDR3 is CASSLGGGMGTEAFF. The CDR3 DNA sequence: TGTGCCAGCAGCCTGGGAGGGGGGATGGGCACTGAAGCTTTCTTT.

This clone was counted a few times. This sequence joins TRBV2 and TRBJ1-5; D remains unclear. The CDR3 is 14 residues long. From germline, CDR1 is SNHLY and CDR2 FYNNEI. Trimming removed 5 bases at V and 7 bases at J, with 15 bases between. CDR3 in amino acids: CASSPRLGRQPQHF. The CDR3, as DNA: TGTGCCAGCAGTCCCCGCCTTGGGAGACAGCCCCAGCATTTT. Looking up the rest from reference TRBV2 and TRBJ1-5 gives the full variable domain: EPEVTQTPSHQVTQMGQEVILRCVPISNHLYFYWYRQILGQKVEFLVSFYNNEISEKSEIFDDQFSVERPDGSNFTLKIRSTKLEDSAMYFCASSPRLGRQPQHFGDGTRLSIL.

The chain combines TRBV7-9 with TRBJ1-5; tentative D call: TRBD1 (5 bases). The length of the CDR3 is 14 residues. V lost 1 base and J 4 bases, leaving 8 bases between the germline ends. CDR1 and CDR2 (germline): SEHNR, FQNEAQ (reference sequence). CDR3: CASSLETVNQPQHF. The CDR3 DNA sequence: TGTGCCAGCAGCTTAGAGACAGTTAATCAGCCCCAGCATTTT.

In this sample, this clone turned up once. The rearrangement joins TRBV28 to TRBJ2-2; D might be TRBD2 (6 bases). The CDR3 spans 16 residues. Trimming took 0 bases from V and 2 from J, leaving 10 bases between them. The V gene's germline CDR1 is MDHEN and CDR2 SYDVKM. The CDR3 protein is CASSLWPGLNTGELFF. CDR3 bases: TGTGCCAGCAGTTTATGGCCGGGACTTAACACCGGGGAGCTGTTTTTT.

As for this clone: Other DNA sequences in the sample encode the same CDR3. The chain combines TRBV19 with TRBJ2-5, with 9 positions matching TRBD1. The CDR3 length is 14 residues. Germline V gene data show CDR1 as LNHDA and CDR2 as SQIVND (reference sequence). The J segment lost 3 bases and the V segment lost 5 bases, leaving 4 bases of the junction unmatched. CDR3 DNA: TGTGCCAGTAGTCCTGGGACAGGGAAAGAGACCCAGTACTTC. It encodes CASSPGTGKETQYF.

This chain uses TRBV7-2 with TRBJ2-1, with TRBD2 identical over 11 bases. Germline values: CDR1 SGHTA, CDR2 FQGNSA. The CDR3 totals 15 residues. Trimming took 5 bases from V and 5 from J; bases not matched to a gene: 5. CDR3 sequence: CASSLSGRGDNEQFF. The CDR3 DNA reads as TGTGCCAGCAGCCTTAGCGGGAGGGGAGACAATGAGCAGTTCTTC.

This clone was counted between two and nine times. The chain joins TRBV5-4 to TRBJ1-3, with TRBD1 matching over 8 bases. CDR1 and CDR2 from the germline V gene are SGHNT and YYREEE (reference sequence). V trimming: 2 bases; J trimming: 0 bases; junction bases outside the gene matches: 4. The CDR3 extends over 16 amino acids. The CDR3 sequence: CASSFGQGASGNTIYF. In nucleotides, the CDR3 is TGTGCCAGCAGCTTCGGGCAGGGGGCCTCTGGAAACACCATATATTTT.

The chain links TRBV30 to TRBJ1-1; D is perhaps TRBD1 (5 bases). Germline-derived CDR1 and CDR2 are GTSNPN and SVGIG (reference sequence). The germline V and J ends were trimmed by 0 bases and 6 bases, with 17 bases remaining between them. CDR3 length: 15 amino acids. CDR3 in DNA: TGTGCCTGGAGTGTAAAATGGAGGGGCGATGCTGAAGCTTTCTTT. Translating it yields CAWSVKWRGDAEAFF.

This sequence joins TRBV11-2 and TRBJ1-1; D is unclear. The CDR3 has 12 amino acids. Germline CDR1 reads SGHAT; CDR2 reads FQNNGV. The germline V and J ends were trimmed by 2 bases and 1 base, with 2 bases remaining between them. The CDR3 DNA follows: TGTGCCAGCAGCTTAACGAACACTGAAGCTTTCTTT. Translating it yields CASSLTNTEAFF.

This clone was found a few times. The chain combines TRBV5-1 with TRBJ1-6; 10 bases align to TRBD1. The V gene's germline CDR1 is SGHRS and CDR2 YFSETQ. With V trimmed by 4 bases and J by 10 bases, 5 bases remained unmatched. The CDR3 spans 14 residues. The CDR3 loop is CASSGDRGESPLHF. The CDR3 DNA follows: TGCGCCAGCAGCGGGGACAGGGGAGAGTCACCCCTCCACTTT. The full variable domain, in which reference TRBV5-1 and TRBJ1-6 provide the parts outside the CDR3, is KAGVTQTPRYLIKTRGQQVTLSCSPISGHRSVSWYQQTPGQGLQFLFEYFSETQRNKGNFPGRFSGRQFSNSRSEMNVSTLELGDSALYLCASSGDRGESPLHFGNGTRLTVT.

This clone was seen once. The V and J genes are TRBV15 and TRBJ2-7; 9 bases are a match to TRBD1. The CDR3 sequence is 16 residues long. V was clipped by 5 bases and J by 3 bases; unmatched bases: 11. CDR1 LNHNV and CDR2 YYDKDF come from the germline V gene (reference sequence). CDR3 sequence: CATSSPLDRGDYEQYF. In nucleotides, the CDR3 is TGTGCCACCAGCTCACCCCTGGACAGGGGAGACTACGAGCAGTACTTC.